This record concerns one T cell receptor (beta chain) sequence. Random hexamers served to reverse transcribe about 0.5 to 1 ug RNA. The amplification used immunoSEQ multiplex PCR on TCR beta CDR3; it spanned 54 Vbeta and 13 Jbeta. TCRdb used MiXCR to reprocess the immunoSEQ multiplex PCR reads, holding one entry per CDR3 protein. The sample contains around 140,000 distinct CDR3 sequences, around 75% of which appear only once. This specimen comes from a study of CD8 T cells in Susac syndrome. In germline, CDR1 is SGDLS, CDR2 YYNGEE. With 4 bases removed from V and 4 bases from J, the gap between germline ends came to 11 bases. The length of the CDR3 is 13 residues.

This TCR came from a human donor with multiple sclerosis. The genes are TRBV9 and TRBJ1-2; no firm D call. What was sequenced was CD8+ T cells from PBMCs. CDR3 protein: CASSPISGYGYTF. In nucleotides, the CDR3 is TGTGCCAGCAGCCCTATATCGGGCTATGGCTACACCTTC.